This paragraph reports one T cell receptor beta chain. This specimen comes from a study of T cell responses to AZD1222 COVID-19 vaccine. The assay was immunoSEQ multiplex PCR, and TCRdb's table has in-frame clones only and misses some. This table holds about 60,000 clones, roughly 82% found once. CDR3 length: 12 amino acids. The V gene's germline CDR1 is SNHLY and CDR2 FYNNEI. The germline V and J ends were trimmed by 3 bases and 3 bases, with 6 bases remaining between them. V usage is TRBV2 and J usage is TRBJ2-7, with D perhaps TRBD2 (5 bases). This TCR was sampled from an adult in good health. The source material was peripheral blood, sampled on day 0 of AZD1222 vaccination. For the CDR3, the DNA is TGTGCCAGCAGTGAGAGCGGCTACGAGCAGTACGTC. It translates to CASSESGYEQYV.